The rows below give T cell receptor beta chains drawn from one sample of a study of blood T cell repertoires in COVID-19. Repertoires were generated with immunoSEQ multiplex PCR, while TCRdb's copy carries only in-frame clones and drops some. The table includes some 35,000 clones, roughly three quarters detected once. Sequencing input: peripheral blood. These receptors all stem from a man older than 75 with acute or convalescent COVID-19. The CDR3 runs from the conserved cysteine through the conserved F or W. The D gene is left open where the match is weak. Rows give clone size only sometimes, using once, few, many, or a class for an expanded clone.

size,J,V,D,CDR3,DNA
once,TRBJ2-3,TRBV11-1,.,CASRKGLLTDTQYF,TGTGCCAGCAGGAAGGGACTGCTCACAGATACGCAGTATTTT
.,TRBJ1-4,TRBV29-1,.,CSVGGTNEKLFF,TGCAGCGTAGGCGGTACGAATGAAAAACTGTTTTTT
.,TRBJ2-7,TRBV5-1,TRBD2,CASKTSGAGPSYEQYF,TGCGCCAGCAAGACTAGCGGGGCGGGACCCTCCTACGAGCAGTACTTC
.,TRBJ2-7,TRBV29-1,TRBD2,CSVGTSGSRSYEQYF,TGCAGCGTTGGGACTAGCGGGAGTAGGTCCTACGAGCAGTACTTC
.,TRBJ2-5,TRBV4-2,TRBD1,CASSPRLRDRGLETQYF,TGTGCCAGCAGCCCCAGGCTGAGGGACAGGGGGCTTGAGACCCAGTACTTC
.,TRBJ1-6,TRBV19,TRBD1,CASSLARQGHNSPLHF,TGTGCCAGTAGTCTGGCCCGACAGGGACATAATTCACCCCTCCACTTT
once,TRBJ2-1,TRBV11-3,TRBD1,CASSLRGTGGNEQFF,TGTGCCAGCAGCCTGAGAGGTACAGGGGGCAATGAGCAGTTCTTC
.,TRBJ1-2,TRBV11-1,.,CASGSQGLSYTF,TGTGCCAGCGGGTCACAGGGCCTTAGCTACACCTTC
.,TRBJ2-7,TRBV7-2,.,CASSQGAGAKYEQYF,TGTGCCAGCAGCCAAGGGGCAGGGGCCAAATACGAGCAGTACTTC
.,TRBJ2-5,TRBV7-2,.,CASSRSLETQYF,TGTGCCAGCAGCCGGTCTTTGGAGACCCAGTACTTC
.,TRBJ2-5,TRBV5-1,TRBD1,CASRGTGGGETQYF,TGCGCCAGCAGAGGGACAGGGGGCGGGGAGACCCAGTACTTC
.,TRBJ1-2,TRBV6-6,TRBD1,CASSYSDRDRGYTF,TGTGCCAGCAGTTACTCCGACAGGGATCGAGGCTACACCTTC
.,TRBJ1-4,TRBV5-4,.,CATSGGWEEKLFF,TGTGCCACCTCGGGGGGGTGGGAAGAAAAACTGTTTTTT
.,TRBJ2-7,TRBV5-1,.,CASSLEGQTQEQYF,TGCGCCAGCAGCTTGGAGGGGCAGACCCAAGAGCAGTACTTC
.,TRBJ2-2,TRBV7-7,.,CASSTGTRGTGELFF,TGTGCTAGCAGTACCGGGACTCGGGGCACCGGGGAGCTGTTTTTT
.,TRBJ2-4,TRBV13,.,CASSSPTVGKNIQYF,TGTGCCAGCAGCTCACCAACAGTGGGCAAAAACATTCAGTACTTC
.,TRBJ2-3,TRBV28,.,CASSSTSQGSTDTQYF,TGTGCCAGCAGTTCCACCTCTCAGGGGAGCACAGATACGCAGTATTTT
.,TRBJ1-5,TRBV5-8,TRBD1,CASSHRGQSNQPQHF,TGTGCCAGCAGCCACAGGGGCCAGAGCAATCAGCCCCAGCATTTT
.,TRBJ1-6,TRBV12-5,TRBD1,CASGSTGASYNSPLHF,TGTGCTAGTGGCTCGACAGGGGCCTCCTATAATTCACCCCTCCACTTT
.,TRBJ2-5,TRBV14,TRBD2,CASSQEPGGTQYF,TGTGCCAGCAGCCAAGAACCGGGGGGGACCCAGTACTTC
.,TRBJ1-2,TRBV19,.,CASSAGGTLTHGYTF,TGTGCCAGTAGTGCGGGAGGGACACTGACTCATGGCTACACCTTC
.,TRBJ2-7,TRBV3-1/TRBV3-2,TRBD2,CASSQDIMVGGPHEQYF,TGTGCCAGCAGCCAAGATATAATGGTGGGAGGGCCCCACGAGCAGTACTTC
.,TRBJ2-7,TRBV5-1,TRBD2,CASSLGTSVTYEQYF,TGCGCCAGCAGCTTAGGAACTAGCGTTACCTACGAGCAGTACTTC
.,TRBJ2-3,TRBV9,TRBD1,CASSVSPGTGLADTQYF,TGTGCCAGCAGCGTTTCTCCCGGGACAGGGTTGGCAGATACGCAGTATTTT
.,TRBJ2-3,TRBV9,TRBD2,CASSVLSGGPDTQYF,TGTGCCAGCAGCGTACTCAGCGGGGGGCCAGATACGCAGTATTTT
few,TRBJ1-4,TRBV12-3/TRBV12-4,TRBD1,CASRGQGYEKLFF,TGTGCCAGCAGGGGACAGGGTTATGAAAAACTGTTTTTT
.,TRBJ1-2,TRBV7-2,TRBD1,CASSLQGAFGYTF,TGTGCCAGCAGCTTACAGGGGGCCTTCGGCTACACCTTC
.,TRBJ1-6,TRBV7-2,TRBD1,CASSPGQDYNSPLHF,TGTGCCAGCAGCCCGGGACAGGATTATAATTCACCCCTCCACTTT
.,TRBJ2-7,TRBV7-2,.,CASRWGVEEQYF,TGTGCCAGCAGATGGGGCGTGGAAGAGCAGTACTTC
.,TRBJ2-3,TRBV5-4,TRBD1,CASSSYRGVDTDTQYF,TGTGCCAGCAGCTCATACAGGGGTGTCGACACAGATACGCAGTATTTT
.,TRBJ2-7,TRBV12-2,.,CASRLPPGGASEQYF,TGTGCAAGTCGCTTACCCCCCGGGGGGGCAAGCGAGCAGTACTTC
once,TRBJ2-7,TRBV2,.,CASSDRVSPVFYEQYF,TGTGCCAGCAGTGATCGGGTCAGCCCGGTTTTTTACGAGCAGTACTTC
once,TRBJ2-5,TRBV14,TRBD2,CASSPLADQETQYF,TGTGCCAGCAGCCCTCTAGCGGACCAAGAGACCCAGTACTTC
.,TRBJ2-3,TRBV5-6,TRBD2,CASSPISGRKADTQYF,TGTGCCAGCAGCCCTATTAGCGGGAGAAAGGCAGATACGCAGTATTTT
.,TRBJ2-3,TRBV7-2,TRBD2,CASSLRTSGGGDTQYF,TGTGCCAGCAGCTTACGGACTAGCGGGGGGGGAGATACGCAGTATTTT